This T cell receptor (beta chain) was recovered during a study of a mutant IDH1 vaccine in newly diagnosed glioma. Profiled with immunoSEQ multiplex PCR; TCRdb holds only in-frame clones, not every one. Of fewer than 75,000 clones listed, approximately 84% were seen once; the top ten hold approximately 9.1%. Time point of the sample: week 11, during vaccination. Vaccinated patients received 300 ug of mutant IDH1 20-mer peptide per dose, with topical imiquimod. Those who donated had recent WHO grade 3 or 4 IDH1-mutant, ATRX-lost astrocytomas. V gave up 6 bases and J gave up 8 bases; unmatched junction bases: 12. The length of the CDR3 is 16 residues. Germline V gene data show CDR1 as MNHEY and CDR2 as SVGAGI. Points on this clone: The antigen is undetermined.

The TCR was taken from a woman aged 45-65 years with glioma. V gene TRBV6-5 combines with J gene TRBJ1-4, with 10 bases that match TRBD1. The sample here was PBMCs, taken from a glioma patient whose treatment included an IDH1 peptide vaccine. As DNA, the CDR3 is TGTGCCAGCAGATACGGGGACAGGGGACGCTTCGAAAAACTGTTTTTT. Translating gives CASRYGDRGRFEKLFF.